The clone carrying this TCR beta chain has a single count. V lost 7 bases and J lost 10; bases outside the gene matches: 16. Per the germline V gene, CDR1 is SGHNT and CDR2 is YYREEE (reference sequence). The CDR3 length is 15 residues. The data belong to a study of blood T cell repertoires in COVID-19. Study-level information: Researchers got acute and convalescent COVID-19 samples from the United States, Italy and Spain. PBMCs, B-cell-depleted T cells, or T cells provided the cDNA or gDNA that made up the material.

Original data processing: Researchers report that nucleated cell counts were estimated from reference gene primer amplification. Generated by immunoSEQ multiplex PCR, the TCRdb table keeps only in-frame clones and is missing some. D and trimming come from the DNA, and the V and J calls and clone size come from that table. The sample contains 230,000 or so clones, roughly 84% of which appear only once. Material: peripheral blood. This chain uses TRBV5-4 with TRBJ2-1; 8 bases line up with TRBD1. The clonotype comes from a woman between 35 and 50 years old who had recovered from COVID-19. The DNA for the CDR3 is TGTGCCAGCTCGCGAGGACAGGGCACAATTGGGGAGCAGTTCTTC. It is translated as CASSRGQGTIGEQFF.